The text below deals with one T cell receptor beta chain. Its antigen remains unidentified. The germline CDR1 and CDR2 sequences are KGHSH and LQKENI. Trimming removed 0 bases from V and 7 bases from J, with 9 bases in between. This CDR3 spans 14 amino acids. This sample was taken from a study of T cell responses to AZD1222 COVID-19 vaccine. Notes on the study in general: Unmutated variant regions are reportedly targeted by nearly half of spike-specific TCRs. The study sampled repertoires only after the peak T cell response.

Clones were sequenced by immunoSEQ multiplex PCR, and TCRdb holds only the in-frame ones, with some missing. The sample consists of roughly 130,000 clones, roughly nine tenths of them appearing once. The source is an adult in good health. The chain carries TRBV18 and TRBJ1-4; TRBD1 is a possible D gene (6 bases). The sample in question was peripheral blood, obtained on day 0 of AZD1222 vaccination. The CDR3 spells CASSPPGTLEKLFF. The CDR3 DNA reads TGTGCCAGCTCACCACCCGGGACACTTGAAAAACTGTTTTTT.